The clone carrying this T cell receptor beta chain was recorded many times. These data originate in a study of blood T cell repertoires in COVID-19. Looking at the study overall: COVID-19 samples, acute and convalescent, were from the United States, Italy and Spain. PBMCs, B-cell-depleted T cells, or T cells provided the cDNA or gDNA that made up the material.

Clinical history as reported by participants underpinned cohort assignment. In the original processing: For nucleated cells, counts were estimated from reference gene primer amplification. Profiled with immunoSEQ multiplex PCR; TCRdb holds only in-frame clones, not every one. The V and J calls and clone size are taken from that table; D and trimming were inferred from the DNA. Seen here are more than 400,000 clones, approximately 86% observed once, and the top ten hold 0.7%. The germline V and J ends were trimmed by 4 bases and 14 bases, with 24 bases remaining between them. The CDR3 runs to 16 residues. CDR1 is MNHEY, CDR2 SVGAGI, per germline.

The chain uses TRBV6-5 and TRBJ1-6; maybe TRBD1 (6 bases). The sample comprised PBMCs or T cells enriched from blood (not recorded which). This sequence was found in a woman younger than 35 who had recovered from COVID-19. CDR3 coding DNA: TGTGCCAGCAGTTCTTCAATCAGGGACACCCGACCGGCCCTCCACTTT. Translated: CASSSSIRDTRPALHF.